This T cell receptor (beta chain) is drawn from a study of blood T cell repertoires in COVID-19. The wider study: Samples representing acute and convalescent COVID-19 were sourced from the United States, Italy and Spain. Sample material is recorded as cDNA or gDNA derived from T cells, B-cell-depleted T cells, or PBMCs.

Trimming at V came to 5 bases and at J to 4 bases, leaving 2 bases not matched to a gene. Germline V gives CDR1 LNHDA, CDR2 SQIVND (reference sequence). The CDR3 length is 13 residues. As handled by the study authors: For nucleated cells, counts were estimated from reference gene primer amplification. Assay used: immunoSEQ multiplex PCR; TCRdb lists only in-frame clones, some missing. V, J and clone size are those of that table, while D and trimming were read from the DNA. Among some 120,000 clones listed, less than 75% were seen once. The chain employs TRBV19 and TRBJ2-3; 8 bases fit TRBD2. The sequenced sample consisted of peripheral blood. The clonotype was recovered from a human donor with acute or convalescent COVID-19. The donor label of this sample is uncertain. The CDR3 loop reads CASSLGLADTQYF. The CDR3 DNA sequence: TGTGCCAGTAGTCTGGGACTAGCAGATACGCAGTATTTT.